Below are 24 T cell receptor beta chains sequenced from a single sample in a study of blood T cell repertoires in COVID-19. The table came from immunoSEQ multiplex PCR; TCRdb's copy has only in-frame clones and leaves some out. The top ten hold roughly 5.6% of the sample, which has 200,000 to 300,000 clones, 85% to 90% seen once. What was sequenced was peripheral blood. These receptors came from a woman aged 55-75 years with COVID-19, enrolled during active disease.

J is TRBJ1-2 and V is TRBV28; no reliable D call. The V and J ends lost 4 bases and 8 bases respectively, with 17 bases between them. CDR3 length: 14 residues. Germline V gives CDR1 MDHEN, CDR2 SYDVKM. DNA of the CDR3: TGTGCCAGCAGTTCGGGTCCGGGGATGGAGGGCTACACCTTC. Residues: CASSSGPGMEGYTF.

DNA for the CDR3: TGCGCCAGCAGCTCGGGCGGGGCCGGCGGCTATGGCTACACCTTC. Protein: CASSSGGAGGYGYTF. The V and J genes are TRBV5-1 and TRBJ1-2; D is possibly TRBD1 (5 bases). Germline V gives CDR1 SGHRS, CDR2 YFSETQ. This CDR3 has 15 amino acids. V dropped 3 bases and J dropped 4 bases, with 16 bases sitting between them.

The chain employs TRBV9 and TRBJ1-4, with 7 bases lining up with TRBD1. V lost 0 bases, J lost 8 bases, and 7 bases stayed unmatched. CDR3 length equals 15 residues. The V gene's germline CDR1 is SGDLS and CDR2 YYNGEE. The CDR3 DNA reads TGTGCCAGCAGCGTAGGAGTGACAGGGTGGGAAAAACTGTTTTTT. Its translation is CASSVGVTGWEKLFF.

V usage is TRBV19 and J usage is TRBJ2-1, with TRBD2 identical over 14 bases. CDR3 size: 15 residues. V trimming: 3 bases; J trimming: 9 bases; junction bases outside the gene matches: 4. Germline V gives CDR1 LNHDA, CDR2 SQIVND (reference sequence). CDR3 residues: CASSMGLAGAAEQFF. The DNA of the CDR3 is TGTGCCAGTAGTATGGGACTAGCGGGAGCGGCTGAGCAGTTCTTC.

V is TRBV28 and J is TRBJ2-3; D is unresolved. CDR1 is MDHEN, CDR2 SYDVKM, per germline. V was cut by 5 bases and J by 4 bases, with 10 bases left in between. CDR3 length: 13 amino acids. CDR3 sequence reads: CASSRRSPDTQYF. The CDR3 nucleotides read TGTGCCAGCAGTCGTAGAAGTCCAGATACGCAGTATTTT.

This chain links TRBV3-1 (or the pseudogene TRBV3-2) with TRBJ2-3; 9 bases match TRBD1. V trimming: 3 bases; J trimming: 3 bases; junction bases outside the gene matches: 13. This CDR3 is 18 amino acids long. Germline V gives CDR1 LGHDT, CDR2 YNNKEL (reference sequence). The CDR3 protein is CASSQPSQGARGTDTQYF. CDR3 nucleotides: TGTGCCAGCAGCCAGCCATCACAGGGGGCGCGTGGTACAGATACGCAGTATTTT.

The chain links TRBV6-5 to TRBJ1-2; tentatively, D is TRBD1 (5 bases). CDR3 length equals 11 residues. Germline values: CDR1 MNHEY, CDR2 SVGAGI. Trimming took off 6 bases at V and 4 bases at J, with 6 bases between the two ends. The CDR3 is CASSQGYGYTF. The CDR3 bases are TGTGCCAGCAGCCAGGGCTATGGCTACACCTTC.

V and J are TRBV10-3 and TRBJ1-2, with D unclear. The CDR3 length is 13 residues. Germline V gene data show CDR1 as ENHRY and CDR2 as SYGVKD. V was clipped by 2 bases and J by 8 bases, with 12 bases between them. The CDR3 region is CAISEGRSGGYTF. Written as DNA, the CDR3 is TGTGCCATCAGTGAGGGTCGGTCCGGGGGCTACACCTTC.

The chain carries TRBV28 and TRBJ1-4, with 7 bases that match TRBD1. Germline V lookup: CDR1 MDHEN, CDR2 SYDVKM. V lost 6 bases, J lost 8 bases, and 12 bases stayed unmatched. The CDR3 has 15 residues. The CDR3 sequence is CASSRGRTGWEKLFF. CDR3 in DNA: TGTGCCAGCAGCCGGGGGAGGACAGGCTGGGAAAAACTGTTTTTT.

This clone was found once. V and J are TRBV19 and TRBJ1-5; 10 nucleotides line up with TRBD1. Germline V gene sequence: CDR1 LNHDA, CDR2 SQIVND (reference sequence). This CDR3 has 15 amino acids. V was pared by 5 bases and J by 3 bases, with 4 bases of the junction left unmatched. CDR3 bases: TGTGCCAGTAGTCGGACAGGGGGACCCAATCAGCCCCAGCATTTT. Amino acid sequence: CASSRTGGPNQPQHF.

This chain joins TRBV7-2 and TRBJ2-7, with 13 bases that match TRBD2. The junction had 6 bases not matched to a gene; V was cut back by 0 bases and J by 1 base. Germline values: CDR1 SGHTA, CDR2 FQGNSA. The CDR3 has 18 amino acids. This chain's CDR3 is CASSLAGTSGALSYEQYF. DNA of the CDR3: TGTGCCAGCAGCTTAGCCGGGACTAGCGGGGCTTTATCCTACGAGCAGTACTTC.

This clone was found once. This chain links TRBV2 with TRBJ2-1; no definite D call. Looked up from germline, CDR1 is SNHLY and CDR2 is FYNNEI. This CDR3 comprises 15 residues. Between the trimmed V and J ends, which lost 3 bases and 0 bases, there was a span of 9 bases. The CDR3 loop reads CASSELASSYNEQFF. The CDR3 nucleotides are TGTGCCAGCAGTGAGCTGGCCAGCTCCTACAATGAGCAGTTCTTC.

The DNA for the CDR3 is TGTGCCAGCAGCGCGGGGGAAGAGAGGACCGGGGAGCTGTTTTTT. Translated: CASSAGEERTGELFF. The rearrangement uses TRBV9 and TRBJ2-2; D is possibly TRBD2 (6 bases). This CDR3 region has 15 residues. With 3 bases removed from V and 5 bases from J, the gap between germline ends came to 14 bases. Germline V lookup: CDR1 SGDLS, CDR2 YYNGEE.

The chain combines TRBV5-1 with TRBJ2-1; TRBD1 aligns across 7 bases. This CDR3 has 12 amino acids. V lost 9 bases to trimming and J lost 7 bases; unmatched junction nucleotides: 7. Germline V gives CDR1 SGHRS, CDR2 YFSETQ. The DNA for the CDR3 is TGCGCCACCTCGGAACAGGGGAATGAGCAGTTCTTC. Translating it yields CATSEQGNEQFF.

This sequence joins TRBV5-1 and TRBJ2-5; 8 bases match TRBD2. The CDR3 runs 15 residues. Germline V gene lookup returns CDR1 SGHRS and CDR2 YFSETQ. V shed 1 base, J shed 3 bases, and the junction held 5 bases outside the gene matches. The CDR3 bases are TGCGCCAGCAGCTTGAGCGGGAGACGGGAAGAGACCCAGTACTTC. Amino acids: CASSLSGRREETQYF.

The chain has TRBV7-6 and TRBJ2-5, with TRBD2 matching over 13 bases. Germline trimming cut 5 bases from V and 1 base from J; bases unmatched to any gene: 4. The CDR3 loop spans 16 amino acids. CDR1 and CDR2 from the germline V gene are SGHVS and FNYEAQ. CDR3 DNA sequence: TGTGCCAGCAGCGCCGGGACTAGCGGGATCCAAGAGACCCAGTACTTC. Its protein is CASSAGTSGIQETQYF.

V gene TRBV28 combines with J gene TRBJ1-4; the match to TRBD1 covers 11 bases. The CDR3 is 15 amino acids. After removal of 2 bases from V and 8 bases from J, the junction contained 4 bases not matched to a gene. Looked up from germline, CDR1 is MDHEN and CDR2 is SYDVKM. Here the CDR3 DNA reads TGTGCCAGCAGTTTAGGGGGACAGGGGGAAGAAAAACTGTTTTTT. Its protein product is CASSLGGQGEEKLFF.

The chain joins TRBV4-2 to TRBJ2-1; D is perhaps TRBD2 (5 bases). The germline gives CDR1 LGHNA, CDR2 YNFKEQ. CDR3 length: 15 residues. Trimming shortened V by 1 base and J by 4 bases, and 11 bases separated the two germline ends. CDR3 loop: CASSQAVAGYNEQFF. DNA of the CDR3: TGTGCCAGCAGCCAAGCAGTGGCGGGTTACAATGAGCAGTTCTTC.

The chain is built from TRBV20-1 and TRBJ2-7, with 7 bases lining up with TRBD2. Germline lookup yields CDR1 DFQATT and CDR2 SNEGSKA (reference sequence). This CDR3 is built from 11 residues. J gave up 3 bases and V 7 bases, and 3 bases lay outside the gene matches. The CDR3 coding sequence is TGCAGTGGGCGGGAGAACTACGAGCAGTACTTC. Translation: CSGRENYEQYF.

The V and J genes are TRBV7-3 and TRBJ2-3; D perhaps matches TRBD2 (5 bases). CDR1 and CDR2 from the germline V gene are SGHTA and FQGTGA. V was clipped by 5 bases and J by 0 bases, with 15 bases between them. CDR3 size: 16 residues. The CDR3 loop is CASSLHRGLSTDTQYF. CDR3 nucleotide sequence: TGTGCCAGCAGCCTCCACCGGGGTCTCAGCACAGATACGCAGTATTTT.

The rearrangement links TRBV21-1 to TRBJ2-3; TRBD1 was called by the table and not checked on the DNA. TRBV21-1 is recorded as a pseudogene. CDR3 length: 16 amino acids. The CDR3 sequence is CASSTEVSGYTDTQYF. In DNA form, the CDR3 reads TGTGCCAGCAGCACCGAGGTGTCAGGGTACACAGATACGCAGTATTTT.

The chain links TRBV10-3 to TRBJ2-4, with 7 bases matching TRBD1. V gave up 3 bases and J gave up 5 bases; unmatched junction bases: 4. This CDR3 is 14 amino acids long. The V gene's germline CDR1 is ENHRY and CDR2 SYGVKD. CDR3 coding DNA: TGTGCCATCAGTGAAGGACAGGATCAAAACATTCAGTACTTC. Protein sequence: CAISEGQDQNIQYF.

The genes are TRBV28 and TRBJ1-2, with D possibly TRBD1 on 6 matching bases. The germline gives CDR1 MDHEN, CDR2 SYDVKM. The CDR3 covers 17 residues. Trimming left V 0 bases short and J 1 base short, with 15 bases between. The CDR3: CASSLWGAEANNYGYTF. Here the CDR3 DNA reads TGTGCCAGCAGTTTATGGGGGGCGGAGGCTAATAACTATGGCTACACCTTC.

The CDR3 reads CATSDLGRATSGVDNEQFF. CDR3 in DNA: TGTGCCACCAGTGATTTAGGCAGGGCAACTAGCGGGGTTGACAATGAGCAGTTCTTC. The chain carries TRBV24-1 and TRBJ2-1, with 10 bases lining up with TRBD2. In germline, CDR1 is KGHDR, CDR2 SFDVKD. Trimming cost V 1 base and J 5 bases; bases outside gene matches: 13. The CDR3 covers 19 residues.